In this sample, the clone carrying this T cell receptor (beta chain) turned up many times. The antigen is unknown. This record comes from a study of response to subunit inactivated influenza vaccine. MiXCR was run by TCRdb on the RT-PCR reads, yielding one entry per CDR3 protein. The table includes about 570,000 distinct CDR3 sequences, about 10% detected once. Germline CDR1 is SGHTA and CDR2 is FQGNSA. V lost 5 bases, J lost 9 bases, and 20 bases lay in between. The CDR3 extends over 15 amino acids. Study-level results: New T cells are recruited in small numbers by each seasonal influenza vaccination, according to the authors' suggestion.

Source: PBMCs from blood, taken on the day of vaccination. This chain links TRBV7-2 with TRBJ2-1, with D possibly TRBD2 on 5 matching bases. The origin of this receptor is a middle-aged man who received an inactivated influenza vaccine. CDR3 region: CASSPAGSRESEQFF. DNA of the CDR3: TGTGCCAGCAGCCCTGCTGGTTCGAGGGAGTCTGAGCAGTTCTTC.